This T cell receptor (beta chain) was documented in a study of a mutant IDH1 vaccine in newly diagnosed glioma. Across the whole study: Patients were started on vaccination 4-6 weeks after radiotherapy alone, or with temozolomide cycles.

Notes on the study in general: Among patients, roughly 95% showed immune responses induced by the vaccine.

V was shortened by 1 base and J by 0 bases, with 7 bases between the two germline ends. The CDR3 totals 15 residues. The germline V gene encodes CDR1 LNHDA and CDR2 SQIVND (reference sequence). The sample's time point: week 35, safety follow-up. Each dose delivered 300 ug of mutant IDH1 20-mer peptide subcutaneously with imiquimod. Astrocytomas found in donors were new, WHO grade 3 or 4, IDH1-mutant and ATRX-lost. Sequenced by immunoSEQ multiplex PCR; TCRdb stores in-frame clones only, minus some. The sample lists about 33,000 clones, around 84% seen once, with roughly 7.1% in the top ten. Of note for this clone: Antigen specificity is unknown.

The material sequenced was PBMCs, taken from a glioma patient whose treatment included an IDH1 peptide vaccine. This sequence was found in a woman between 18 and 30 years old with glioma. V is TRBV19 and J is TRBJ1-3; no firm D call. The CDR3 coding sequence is TGTGCCAGTAGTATAGGGTCCAACTCTGGAAACACCATATATTTT. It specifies CASSIGSNSGNTIYF.